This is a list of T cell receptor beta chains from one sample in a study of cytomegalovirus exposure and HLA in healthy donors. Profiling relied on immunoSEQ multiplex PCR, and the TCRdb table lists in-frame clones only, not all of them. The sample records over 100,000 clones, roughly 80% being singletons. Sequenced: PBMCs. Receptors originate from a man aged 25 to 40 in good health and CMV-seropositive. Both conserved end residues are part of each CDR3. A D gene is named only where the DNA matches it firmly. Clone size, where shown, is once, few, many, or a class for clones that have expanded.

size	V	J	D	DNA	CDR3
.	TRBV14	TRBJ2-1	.	TGTGCCAGCAGCCAAGTAGCTAAGAACTACAATGAGCAGTTCTTC	CASSQVAKNYNEQFF
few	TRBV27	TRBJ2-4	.	TGTGCCAGCAGTTCGAACAGCAAAAACATTCAGTACTTC	CASSSNSKNIQYF
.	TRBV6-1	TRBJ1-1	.	TGTGCCAGCAGTGATAGGGCAGGGCTGAACACTGAAGCTTTCTTT	CASSDRAGLNTEAFF
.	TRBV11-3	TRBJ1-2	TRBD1	TGTGCCAGCAGCGGGACAGGGTTTAACTATGGCTACACCTTC	CASSGTGFNYGYTF
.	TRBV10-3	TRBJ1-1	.	TGTGCCATCAGGAGGACAGTGAACACTGAAGCTTTCTTT	CAIRRTVNTEAFF
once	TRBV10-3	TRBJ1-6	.	TGTGCCATCAGTGAGTATAACACAGGGTACTCACCCCTCCACTTT	CAISEYNTGYSPLHF
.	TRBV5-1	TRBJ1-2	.	TGCGCCAGCAGCTTGGGACGGACAGTCGACTATGGCTACACCTTC	CASSLGRTVDYGYTF
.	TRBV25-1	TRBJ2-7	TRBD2	TGTGCCAGCTCCCGAGCGAGCGGGGGCTACGAGCAGTACTTC	CASSRASGGYEQYF
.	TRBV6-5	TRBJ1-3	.	TGTGCCAGCAGCCCCACCGGGGGAGGAAACACCATATATTTT	CASSPTGGGNTIYF
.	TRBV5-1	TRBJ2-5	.	TGCGCCAGCAGTGATGGAGCGGTCCAAGAGACCCAGTACTTC	CASSDGAVQETQYF
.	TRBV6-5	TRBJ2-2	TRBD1	TGTGCCAGCAGTTACGAAGGGACAGCGAACACCGGGGAGCTGTTTTTT	CASSYEGTANTGELFF
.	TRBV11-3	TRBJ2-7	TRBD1	TGTGCCAGCAGCCGGGGACAGGGTGGGAACGAGCAGTACTTC	CASSRGQGGNEQYF
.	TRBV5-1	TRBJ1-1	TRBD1	TGCGCCAGCAGCTTACAGGGGCAAACTGAAGCTTTCTTT	CASSLQGQTEAFF
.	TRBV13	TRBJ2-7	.	TGTGCCAGCAGCTTAGTGGCGGTAACCTACGAGCAGTACTTC	CASSLVAVTYEQYF
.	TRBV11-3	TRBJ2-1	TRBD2	TGTGCCAGCAGCACAAACCCCGGGACTAGCGGGAGGAGAGAGAATGAGCAGTTCTTC	CASSTNPGTSGRRENEQFF
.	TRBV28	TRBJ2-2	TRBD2	TGTGCCAGCAGTTTTGGGTCTAGCGGGGGGGCCGGGGAGCTGTTTTTT	CASSFGSSGGAGELFF
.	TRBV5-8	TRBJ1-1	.	TGTGCCAGCAGCTTGATGGAGGAGAACACTGAAGCTTTCTTT	CASSLMEENTEAFF
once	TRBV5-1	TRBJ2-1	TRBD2	TGCGCCAGCAGCTTGGTGACTAGCGGGAATGATGAGCAGTTCTTC	CASSLVTSGNDEQFF
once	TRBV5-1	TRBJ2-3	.	TGCGCCAGCACGGGGGACTCCAGCACAGATACGCAGTATTTT	CASTGDSSTDTQYF
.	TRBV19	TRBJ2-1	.	TGTGCCAGTAGTGCCAACAGGGTATTGCAGTTCTTC	CASSANRVLQFF
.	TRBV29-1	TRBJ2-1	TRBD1	TGCAGCGCCAGACAGGGGAGCAATGAGCAGTTCTTC	CSARQGSNEQFF
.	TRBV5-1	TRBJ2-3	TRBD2	TGCGCCAGCAGCGCTGGCTATTCTAGCGGGGGCCGCACAGATACGCAGTATTTT	CASSAGYSSGGRTDTQYF
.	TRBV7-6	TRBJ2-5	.	TGTGCCAGCAGTCAGGGACTGTCCGCGGAGACCCAGTACTTC	CASSQGLSAETQYF
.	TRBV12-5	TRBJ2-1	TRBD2	TGTGCTAGTGGTTCTTTACGGGGGGGAACCTCCTACAATGAGCAGTTCTTC	CASGSLRGGTSYNEQFF
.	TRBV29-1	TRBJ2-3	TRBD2	TGCAGCGCCCCTAGCGGGATTGTGGGCACAGATACGCAGTATTTT	CSAPSGIVGTDTQYF
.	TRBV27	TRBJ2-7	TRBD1	TGTGCCAGCAGTTTATCGACAGGGTGGGGCTCCTACGAGCAGTACTTC	CASSLSTGWGSYEQYF
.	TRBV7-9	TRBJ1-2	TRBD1	TGTGCCAGCAGCTCCGGGACAGGGGGTATTGGCTACACCTTC	CASSSGTGGIGYTF
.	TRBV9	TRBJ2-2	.	TGTGCCAGCAGCGTAGGATGGCACCTAGGGAGTACCGGGGAGCTGTTTTTT	CASSVGWHLGSTGELFF